This T cell receptor beta chain was recorded in a study of CD8 T cells in ankylosing spondylitis. The study, taken as a whole, reports: In synovial fluid and blood from reactive arthritis, some motif variants were previously reported.

CDR3 length: 14 residues. Germline V gene lookup returns CDR1 MNHEY and CDR2 SMNVEV (reference sequence). Trimming removed 1 base from V and 4 bases from J, with 11 bases in between. Generation of TCR beta libraries employed quantitative 5'-RACE incorporating molecular barcodes. MiXCR was run by TCRdb on the 5' RACE reads, yielding one entry per CDR3 protein. The table shows roughly 130,000 distinct CDR3 sequences, with around 9% occurring only once. This clonotype was recorded at least ten times. Its specificity is not known. The rearrangement uses TRBV27 and TRBJ2-7; no firm D call. Sequenced material: blood, either unsorted or a sorted T cell fraction (not recorded which). The origin of this receptor is a male donor with ankylosing spondylitis or in good health (not recorded which). CDR3 loop: CASSLYGVRYEQYF. The DNA for the CDR3 is TGTGCCAGCAGTTTATATGGGGTACGGTACGAGCAGTACTTC.